These T cell receptor beta chains were read from a single sample in a study of cytomegalovirus exposure and HLA in healthy donors. The data were produced by immunoSEQ multiplex PCR, yet TCRdb's version contains in-frame clones alone and is incomplete. The data show roughly 150,000 clones, with about 81% seen just once and over 1.2% held by the top ten. The sequenced sample consisted of PBMCs. The source is a girl aged 10 to 17 in good health and CMV-seropositive. Each CDR3 is given with its conserved first and last residue. D genes are given only for firm matches. Expanded clones get a size class; other rows say once, few or many, or leave the size out.

>TRBV15|once|TRBD2|TRBJ2-1
CATSREGLTGGPYNEQFF
TGTGCCACCAGCAGAGAGGGTTTGACGGGGGGGCCGTATAATGAGCAGTTCTTC
>TRBV5-5|.|.|TRBJ2-2
CASSDLRDMDTGELFF
TGTGCCAGCAGCGACCTCCGGGACATGGACACCGGGGAGCTGTTTTTT
>TRBV2|.|TRBD2|TRBJ2-7
CASTGLAGSYEQYF
TGTGCCAGCACGGGACTAGCGGGATCCTACGAGCAGTACTTC
>TRBV7-6|.|TRBD2|TRBJ2-1
CASSDVSGGPWGNEQFF
TGTGCCAGCAGCGACGTTTCGGGGGGGCCGTGGGGCAATGAGCAGTTCTTC
>TRBV11-3|.|TRBD1|TRBJ1-1
CASSLGQGTNTEAFF
TGTGCCAGCAGCTTAGGACAGGGTACTAACACTGAAGCTTTCTTT
>TRBV28|.|.|TRBJ1-2
CASREGQMMDSGYTF
TGTGCCAGCAGAGAAGGACAGATGATGGACTCTGGCTACACCTTC
>TRBV5-1|.|.|TRBJ1-2
CASSVDIRNYGYTF
TGCGCCAGCAGCGTGGACATTCGAAACTATGGCTACACCTTC
>TRBV28|.|.|TRBJ1-2
CASSLPGLNGYTF
TGTGCCAGCAGCTTACCAGGGTTGAATGGCTACACCTTC
>TRBV29-1|.|TRBD2|TRBJ2-7
CSVGLAVSYEQYF
TGCAGCGTTGGTCTAGCGGTCTCCTACGAGCAGTACTTC
>TRBV4-1|.|TRBD2|TRBJ2-2
CASSQPSGRANTGELFF
TGCGCCAGCAGCCAACCAAGCGGGAGGGCGAACACCGGGGAGCTGTTTTTT
>TRBV19|.|.|TRBJ1-5
CASSKRGGVSNQPQHF
TGTGCCAGTAGTAAGAGGGGGGGGGTGAGCAATCAGCCCCAGCATTTT
>TRBV11-2|.|TRBD1|TRBJ1-1
CASSLVGTGDNTEAFF
TGTGCCAGCAGCTTAGTAGGGACAGGGGACAACACTGAAGCTTTCTTT
>TRBV5-1|.|.|TRBJ2-5
CASSLPGQETQYF
TGCGCCAGCAGCTTACCGGGCCAAGAGACCCAGTACTTC
>TRBV5-1|.|.|TRBJ2-7
CASSLGAYEQYF
TGCGCCAGCAGCTTAGGGGCGTACGAGCAGTACTTC
>TRBV30|.|TRBD1|TRBJ2-7
CAWGKQGSSYEQYF
TGTGCCTGGGGGAAACAGGGGAGCTCCTACGAGCAGTACTTC
>TRBV27|.|.|TRBJ2-3
CASTMEGQSSTDTQYF
TGTGCCAGCACCATGGAAGGACAGTCTAGCACAGATACGCAGTATTTT
>TRBV15|.|.|TRBJ1-1
CATRVRGEAFF
TGTGCCACCAGAGTCAGGGGAGAAGCTTTCTTT
>TRBV4-3|once|TRBD1|TRBJ2-5
CASSRGQGGRETQYF
TGCGCCAGCAGCCGTGGACAGGGGGGAAGAGAGACCCAGTACTTC
>TRBV7-8|.|.|TRBJ1-1
CATSPDSLMNTEAFF
TGTGCCACTTCCCCGGACAGCCTCATGAACACTGAAGCTTTCTTT
>TRBV2|.|TRBD1|TRBJ2-7
CASRDGGTGQYEQYF
TGTGCCAGCAGGGATGGCGGGACAGGGCAATACGAGCAGTACTTC
>TRBV10-3|.|.|TRBJ2-6
CAISGPGQSVSGANVLTF
TGTGCCATCAGCGGTCCCGGACAATCCGTCTCTGGGGCCAACGTCCTGACTTTC
>TRBV21-1|.|.|TRBJ1-1
CASSKQGARASTEAFF
TGTGCCAGCAGCAAACAGGGGGCTCGGGCGAGCACTGAAGCTTTCTTT
>TRBV7-6|.|.|TRBJ2-1
CASSNQGGEQFF
TGTGCCAGCAGCAACCAGGGGGGTGAGCAGTTCTTC
>TRBV18|.|.|TRBJ2-1
CASSPPSGKTYNEQFF
TGTGCCAGCTCACCACCTTCGGGGAAGACCTACAATGAGCAGTTCTTC
>TRBV2|.|TRBD1|TRBJ2-7
CASSDAQGADYEQYF
TGTGCCAGCAGTGACGCCCAGGGGGCGGACTACGAGCAGTACTTC
>TRBV10-3|.|.|TRBJ2-1
CAISESLAGNEQFF
TGTGCCATCAGTGAGTCCCTGGCGGGTAATGAGCAGTTCTTC
>TRBV28|.|TRBD2|TRBJ2-5
CASSSGLGRRETQYF
TGTGCCAGCAGTTCAGGACTAGGGAGGCGAGAGACCCAGTACTTC
>TRBV6-5|.|.|TRBJ2-1
CASSPDSGFYNEQFF
TGTGCCAGCAGTCCTGATAGCGGATTCTACAATGAGCAGTTCTTC
>TRBV7-3|.|TRBD2|TRBJ2-1
CASSLTYTSGGRGEQFF
TGTGCCAGCAGCTTAACCTATACTAGCGGGGGGAGAGGTGAGCAGTTCTTC
>TRBV6-6|once|TRBD1|TRBJ1-5
CASSWGQTDNQPQHF
TGTGCCAGCAGTTGGGGACAGACTGACAATCAGCCCCAGCATTTT
>TRBV6-5|.|.|TRBJ2-7
CASSYGERIYEQYF
TGTGCCAGCAGTTATGGGGAGCGAATTTACGAGCAGTACTTC
>TRBV28|once|.|TRBJ1-2
CASSLRGSGYTF
TGTGCCAGCAGTTTACGGGGAAGTGGCTACACCTTC
>TRBV6-6|.|.|TRBJ1-5
CASSLTGIPSNQPQHF
TGTGCCAGCAGCCTCACAGGGATCCCTAGCAATCAGCCCCAGCATTTT
>TRBV30|.|.|TRBJ1-1
CAWSLDETEAFF
TGTGCCTGGAGCCTAGACGAGACTGAAGCTTTCTTT
>TRBV28|.|TRBD1|TRBJ1-1
CASSLSDRGGTEAFF
TGTGCCAGCAGTTTATCGGACAGGGGGGGCACTGAAGCTTTCTTT
>TRBV30|.|TRBD2|TRBJ2-7
CAWRKLAGVAGGLSYEQYF
TGTGCCTGGAGAAAATTGGCGGGAGTCGCGGGAGGACTCTCCTACGAGCAGTACTTC
>TRBV6-5|.|TRBD1|TRBJ1-1
CASSRGTENTEAFF
TGTGCCAGCAGCCGCGGGACAGAGAACACTGAAGCTTTCTTT
>TRBV11-3|.|.|TRBJ1-1
CASSLGRATEAFF
TGTGCCAGCAGCTTAGGGCGGGCCACTGAAGCTTTCTTT
>TRBV10-3|.|.|TRBJ2-1
CAISGPGLPEFEQFF
TGTGCCATCAGTGGACCGGGACTCCCGGAGTTTGAGCAGTTCTTC
>TRBV7-2|.|.|TRBJ2-5
CASSFHGLKHETQYF
TGTGCCAGCAGCTTCCATGGTCTCAAGCATGAGACCCAGTACTTC
>TRBV6-5|.|TRBD2|TRBJ2-7
CASKNDGGSSYEQYF
TGTGCCAGCAAAAACGACGGCGGGAGCTCCTACGAGCAGTACTTC
>TRBV23-1|.|TRBD1|TRBJ2-5
CANGQGQGEETQYF
TGCGCCAACGGACAGGGACAGGGAGAAGAGACCCAGTACTTC
>TRBV5-1|.|TRBD1|TRBJ2-7
CASSPGIGRGREQYF
TGCGCCAGCAGCCCTGGTATAGGCAGGGGGCGCGAGCAGTACTTC
>TRBV5-5|.|TRBD1|TRBJ2-7
CASSLVRTGPYEQYF
TGTGCCAGCAGCTTGGTCCGGACAGGGCCGTACGAGCAGTACTTC
>TRBV28|.|.|TRBJ1-2
CASLSGGNYGYTF
TGTGCCAGCCTAAGTGGGGGGAACTATGGCTACACCTTC
>TRBV5-1|.|.|TRBJ2-7
CASGGEGAYEQYF
TGCGCCAGCGGGGGGGAGGGGGCCTACGAGCAGTACTTC
>TRBV5-1|.|TRBD2|TRBJ2-3
CASSPGGAGVDTQYF
TGCGCCAGCAGCCCCGGGGGGGCCGGAGTAGATACGCAGTATTTT
>TRBV5-6|.|.|TRBJ2-7
CASSSGHPEQYF
TGTGCCAGCAGCTCGGGACACCCGGAGCAGTACTTC
>TRBV4-1|.|TRBD2|TRBJ2-3
CASSQDPAEAGARTDTQYF
TGCGCCAGCAGCCAAGATCCGGCCGAAGCGGGGGCCCGAACAGATACGCAGTATTTT
>TRBV6-1|.|.|TRBJ2-7
CASSNQGLSPYEQYF
TGTGCCAGCAGTAACCAGGGACTTTCACCCTACGAGCAGTACTTC
>TRBV7-8|.|.|TRBJ2-1
CASSLRVSVNNEQFF
TGTGCCAGCAGCTTGAGGGTTAGTGTCAACAATGAGCAGTTCTTC
>TRBV6-5|once|TRBD1|TRBJ1-2
CASSRQGVSGYTF
TGTGCCAGCAGCCGACAGGGGGTGAGCGGCTACACCTTC
>TRBV6-1|.|.|TRBJ2-5
CASSWGGEETQYF
TGTGCCAGCAGTTGGGGCGGGGAAGAGACCCAGTACTTC
>TRBV13|.|.|TRBJ2-7
CASSHLTGLPIYEQYF
TGTGCCAGCAGCCATCTTACAGGGTTACCTATCTACGAGCAGTACTTC
>TRBV27|.|.|TRBJ2-7
CASSLSGAGYEQYF
TGTGCCAGCAGTTTATCCGGGGCGGGGTACGAGCAGTACTTC
>TRBV6-5|few|TRBD1|TRBJ1-1
CASRWQGGLNTEAFF
TGTGCCAGCAGGTGGCAGGGGGGATTGAACACTGAAGCTTTCTTT
>TRBV18|.|TRBD1|TRBJ1-1
CASSPETGDTEAFF
TGTGCCAGCTCACCAGAGACAGGGGACACTGAAGCTTTCTTT